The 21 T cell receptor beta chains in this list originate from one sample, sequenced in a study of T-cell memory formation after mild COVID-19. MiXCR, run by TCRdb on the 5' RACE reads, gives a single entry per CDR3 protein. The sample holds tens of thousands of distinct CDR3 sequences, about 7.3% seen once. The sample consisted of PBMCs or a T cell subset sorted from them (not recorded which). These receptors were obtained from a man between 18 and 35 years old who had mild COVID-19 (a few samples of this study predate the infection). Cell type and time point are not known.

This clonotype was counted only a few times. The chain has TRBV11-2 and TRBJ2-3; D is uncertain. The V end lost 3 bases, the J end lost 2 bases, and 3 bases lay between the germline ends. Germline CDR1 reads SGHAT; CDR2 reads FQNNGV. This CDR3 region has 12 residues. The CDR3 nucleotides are TGTGCCAGCAGCTTCAACACAGATACGCAGTATTTT. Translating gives CASSFNTDTQYF.

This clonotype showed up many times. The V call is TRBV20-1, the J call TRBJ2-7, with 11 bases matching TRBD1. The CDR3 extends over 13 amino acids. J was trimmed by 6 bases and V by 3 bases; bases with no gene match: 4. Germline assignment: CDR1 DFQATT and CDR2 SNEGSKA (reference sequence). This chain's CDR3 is CSASEDRGREQYF. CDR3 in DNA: TGCAGTGCTAGTGAGGACAGGGGGCGCGAGCAGTACTTC.

CDR3 in DNA: TGCGCCAGCAGCTTGGGAGGGCTTCAAGAGACCCAGTACTTC. Translated, it gives CASSLGGLQETQYF. V and J are TRBV5-1 and TRBJ2-5; weak D call: TRBD2 (5 bases). The CDR3 runs to 14 residues. Germline values: CDR1 SGHRS, CDR2 YFSETQ. Trimming pared 0 bases from V and 2 bases from J, leaving 8 bases between.

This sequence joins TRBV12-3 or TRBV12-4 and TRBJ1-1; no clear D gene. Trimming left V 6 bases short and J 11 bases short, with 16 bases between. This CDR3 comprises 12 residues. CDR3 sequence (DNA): TGTGCCAGCAGCGTCCAAGGAGAGCGGGCTTTCTTT. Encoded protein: CASSVQGERAFF.

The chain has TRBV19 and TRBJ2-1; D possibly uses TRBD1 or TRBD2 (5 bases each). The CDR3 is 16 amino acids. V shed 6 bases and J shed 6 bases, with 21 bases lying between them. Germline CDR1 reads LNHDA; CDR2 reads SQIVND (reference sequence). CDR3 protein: CASSPIGTWWGNEQFF. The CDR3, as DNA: TGTGCCAGTAGCCCGATCGGGACCTGGTGGGGCAATGAGCAGTTCTTC.

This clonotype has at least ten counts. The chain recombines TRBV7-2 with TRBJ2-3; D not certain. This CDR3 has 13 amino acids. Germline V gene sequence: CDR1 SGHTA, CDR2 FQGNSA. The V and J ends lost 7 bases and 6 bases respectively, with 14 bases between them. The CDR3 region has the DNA TGTGCCAGCACCCTATCCCCGTCGGATACGCAGTATTTT. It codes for CASTLSPSDTQYF.

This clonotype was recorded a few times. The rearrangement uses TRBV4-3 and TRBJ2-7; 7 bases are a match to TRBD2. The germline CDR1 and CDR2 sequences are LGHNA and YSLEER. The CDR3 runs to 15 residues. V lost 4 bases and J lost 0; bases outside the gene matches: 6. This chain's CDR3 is CASSRHGGDSYEQYF. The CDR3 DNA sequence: TGCGCCAGCAGCCGGCATGGGGGGGACTCCTACGAGCAGTACTTC.

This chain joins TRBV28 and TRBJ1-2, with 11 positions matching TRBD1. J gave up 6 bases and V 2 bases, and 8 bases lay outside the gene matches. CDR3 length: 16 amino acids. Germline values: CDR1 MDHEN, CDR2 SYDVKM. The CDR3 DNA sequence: TGTGCCAGCAGTTTACCAAGGACAGGGGGCGCAGATGGCTACACCTTC. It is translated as CASSLPRTGGADGYTF.

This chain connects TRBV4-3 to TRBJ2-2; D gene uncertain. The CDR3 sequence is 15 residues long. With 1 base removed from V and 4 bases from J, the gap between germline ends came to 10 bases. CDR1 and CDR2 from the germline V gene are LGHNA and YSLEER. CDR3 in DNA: TGCGCCAGCAGCCAAGCGAGCGTTGGCACCGGGGAGCTGTTTTTT. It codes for CASSQASVGTGELFF.

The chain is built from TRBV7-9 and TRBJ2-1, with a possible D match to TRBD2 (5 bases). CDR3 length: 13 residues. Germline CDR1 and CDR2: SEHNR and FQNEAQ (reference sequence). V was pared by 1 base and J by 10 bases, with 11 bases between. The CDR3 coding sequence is TGTGCCAGCAGCTTAGAGGCGGTAGCGGAGCAGTTCTTC. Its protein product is CASSLEAVAEQFF.

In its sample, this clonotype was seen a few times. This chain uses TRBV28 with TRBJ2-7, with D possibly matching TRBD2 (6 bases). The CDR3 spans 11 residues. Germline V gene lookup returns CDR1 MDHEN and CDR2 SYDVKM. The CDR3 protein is CATAGLYEQYV. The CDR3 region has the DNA TGTGCTACGGCGGGGTTGTACGAGCAGTACGTC.

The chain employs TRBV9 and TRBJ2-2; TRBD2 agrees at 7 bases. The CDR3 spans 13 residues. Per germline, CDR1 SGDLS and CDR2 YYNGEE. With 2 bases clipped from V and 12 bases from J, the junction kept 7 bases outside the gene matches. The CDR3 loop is CASSVLGEGKLFF. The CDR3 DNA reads TGTGCCAGCAGCGTGTTAGGGGAGGGCAAGCTGTTTTTT.

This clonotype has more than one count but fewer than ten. The CDR3 nucleotides are TGTGCCAGCAGTGGGGACGAAGATACGCAGTATTTT. Amino acid sequence: CASSGDEDTQYF. The chain is built from TRBV2 and TRBJ2-3; D could derive from TRBD1 or TRBD2 (5 bases each). There are 12 residues in the CDR3. V lost 4 bases and J lost 5, with 7 bases in between. CDR1 and CDR2 (germline): SNHLY, FYNNEI.

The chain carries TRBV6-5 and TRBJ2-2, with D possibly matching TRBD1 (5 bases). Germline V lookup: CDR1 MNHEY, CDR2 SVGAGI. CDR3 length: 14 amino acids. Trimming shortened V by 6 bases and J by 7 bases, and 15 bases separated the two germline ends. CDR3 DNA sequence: TGTGCCAGCAGCCAACCCGGACATCACGGGGAGCTGTTTTTT. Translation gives CASSQPGHHGELFF.

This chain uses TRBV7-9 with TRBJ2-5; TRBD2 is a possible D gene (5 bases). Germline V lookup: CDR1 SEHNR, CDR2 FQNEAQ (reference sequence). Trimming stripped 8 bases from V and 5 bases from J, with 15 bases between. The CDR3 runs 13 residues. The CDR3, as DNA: TGTGCCAGCCGCCGTCCCGGGGAGGAGACCCAGTACTTC. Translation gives CASRRPGEETQYF.

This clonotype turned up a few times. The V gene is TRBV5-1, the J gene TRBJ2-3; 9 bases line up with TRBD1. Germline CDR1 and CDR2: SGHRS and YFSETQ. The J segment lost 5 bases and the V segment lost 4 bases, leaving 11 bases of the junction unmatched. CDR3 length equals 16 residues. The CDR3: CASSPPTGGQGDTQYF. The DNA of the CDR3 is TGCGCCAGCAGCCCCCCAACAGGGGGCCAGGGAGATACGCAGTATTTT. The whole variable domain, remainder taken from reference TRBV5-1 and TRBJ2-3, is KAGVTQTPRYLIKTRGQQVTLSCSPISGHRSVSWYQQTPGQGLQFLFEYFSETQRNKGNFPGRFSGRQFSNSRSEMNVSTLELGDSALYLCASSPPTGGQGDTQYFGPGTRLTVL.

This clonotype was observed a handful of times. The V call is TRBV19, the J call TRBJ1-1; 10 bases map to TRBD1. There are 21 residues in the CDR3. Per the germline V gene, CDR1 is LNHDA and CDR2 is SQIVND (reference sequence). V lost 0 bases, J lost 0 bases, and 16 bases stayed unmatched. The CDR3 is CASSIDSSLWDRGGLNTEAFF. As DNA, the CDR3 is TGTGCCAGTAGTATAGATAGCTCGCTTTGGGACAGGGGAGGTTTGAACACTGAAGCTTTCTTT.

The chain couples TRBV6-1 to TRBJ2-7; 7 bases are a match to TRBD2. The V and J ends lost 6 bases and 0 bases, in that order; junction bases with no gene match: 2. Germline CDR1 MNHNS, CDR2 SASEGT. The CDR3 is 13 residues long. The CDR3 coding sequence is TGTGCCAGCAGACTAGCGAACTCCTACGAGCAGTACGTC. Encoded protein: CASRLANSYEQYV.

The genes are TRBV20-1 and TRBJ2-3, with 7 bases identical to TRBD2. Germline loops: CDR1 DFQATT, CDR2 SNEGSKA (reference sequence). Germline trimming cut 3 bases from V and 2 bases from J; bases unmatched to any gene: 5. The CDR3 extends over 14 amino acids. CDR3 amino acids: CSASGGTTTDTQYF. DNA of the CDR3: TGCAGTGCTAGCGGTGGGACTACCACAGATACGCAGTATTTT.

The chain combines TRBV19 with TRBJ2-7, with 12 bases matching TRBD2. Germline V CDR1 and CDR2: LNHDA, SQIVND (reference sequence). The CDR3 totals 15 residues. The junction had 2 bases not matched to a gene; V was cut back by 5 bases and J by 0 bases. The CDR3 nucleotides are TGTGCCAGTAGTCCGACTAGCGGGGGCTCCTACGAGCAGTACTTC. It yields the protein CASSPTSGGSYEQYF.

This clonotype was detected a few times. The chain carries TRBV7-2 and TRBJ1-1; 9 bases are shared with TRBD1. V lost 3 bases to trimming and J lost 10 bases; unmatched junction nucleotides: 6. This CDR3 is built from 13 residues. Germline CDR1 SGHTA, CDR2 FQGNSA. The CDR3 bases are TGTGCCAGCAGCTTCGTGACAGGGGGTTCAGCTTTCTTT. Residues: CASSFVTGGSAFF.